The sequence of this T cell receptor beta chain was determined in a study of cytomegalovirus exposure and HLA in healthy donors. Study information: The 550 to 700 first-cohort repertoires and the 95 to 150 validation repertoires shared the same platform, a later analysis reported. Whole-study findings and limits: The tendency of first-cohort TCR clusters to co-occur in the roughly 130 validation repertoires emerged from a later analysis. There were about 160 TCR beta chains listed as cytomegalovirus-associated.

Trimming at V came to 1 base and at J to 5 bases, leaving 8 bases not matched to a gene. The CDR3 loop spans 15 amino acids. Germline CDR1 SGHRS, CDR2 YFSETQ. The method was immunoSEQ multiplex PCR; TCRdb's version includes in-frame clones alone and lacks a portion of them. The sample gives about 240,000 clones, around 86% of which show up once; roughly 1.2% is in the top ten. With regard to this clone: The antigen is not known.

The sequenced material came from PBMCs. This TCR came from a woman aged 25 to 39 in good health and CMV-seropositive. J is TRBJ2-7 and V is TRBV5-1; 8 bases align to TRBD1. CDR3 coding DNA: TGCGCCAGCAGCTTGAGGCCAGGGGGCTCGAACGAGCAGTACTTC. Amino acids: CASSLRPGGSNEQYF.